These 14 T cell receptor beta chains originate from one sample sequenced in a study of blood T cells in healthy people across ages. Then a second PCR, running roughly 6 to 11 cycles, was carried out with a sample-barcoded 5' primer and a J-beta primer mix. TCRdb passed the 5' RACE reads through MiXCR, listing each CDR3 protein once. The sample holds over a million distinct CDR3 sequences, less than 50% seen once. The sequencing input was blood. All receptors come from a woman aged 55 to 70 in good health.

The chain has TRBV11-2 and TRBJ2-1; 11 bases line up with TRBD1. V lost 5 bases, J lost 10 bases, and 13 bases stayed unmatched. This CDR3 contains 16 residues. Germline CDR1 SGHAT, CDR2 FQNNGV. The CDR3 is CASSLRMGQGDPEQFF. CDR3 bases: TGTGCCAGCAGCCTTCGCATGGGACAGGGGGATCCGGAGCAGTTCTTC.

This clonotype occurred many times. The CDR3 protein is CASSLGLAETDTQYF. The CDR3 region has the DNA TGTGCCAGCAGCTTGGGTCTAGCGGAAACAGATACGCAGTATTTT. The chain uses TRBV5-6 and TRBJ2-3, with 7 bases lining up with TRBD2. Trimming at V came to 0 bases and at J to 3 bases, leaving 4 bases not matched to a gene. This CDR3 has 15 amino acids. Germline V CDR1 and CDR2: SGHDT, YYEEEE.

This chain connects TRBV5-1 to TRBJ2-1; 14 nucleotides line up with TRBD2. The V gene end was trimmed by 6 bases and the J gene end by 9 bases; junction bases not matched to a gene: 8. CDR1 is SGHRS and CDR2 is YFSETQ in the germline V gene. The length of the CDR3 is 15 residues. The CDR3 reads CASTPTSGRATEQFF. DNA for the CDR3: TGCGCCAGCACCCCGACTAGCGGGAGGGCCACTGAGCAGTTCTTC. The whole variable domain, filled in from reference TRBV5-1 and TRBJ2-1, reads KAGVTQTPRYLIKTRGQQVTLSCSPISGHRSVSWYQQTPGQGLQFLFEYFSETQRNKGNFPGRFSGRQFSNSRSEMNVSTLELGDSALYLCASTPTSGRATEQFFGPGTRLTVL.

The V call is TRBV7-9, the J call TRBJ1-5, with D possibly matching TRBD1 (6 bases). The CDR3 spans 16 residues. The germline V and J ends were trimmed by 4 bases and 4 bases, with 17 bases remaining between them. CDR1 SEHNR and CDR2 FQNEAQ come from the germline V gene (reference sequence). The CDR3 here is CASSSIRDNLNQPQHF. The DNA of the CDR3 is TGTGCCAGCAGCTCCATTCGGGACAATCTAAATCAGCCCCAGCATTTT. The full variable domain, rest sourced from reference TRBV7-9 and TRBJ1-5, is DTGVSQNPRHKITKRGQNVTFRCDPISEHNRLYWYRQTLGQGPEFLTYFQNEAQLEKSRLLSDRFSAERPKGSFSTLEIQRTEQGDSAMYLCASSSIRDNLNQPQHFGDGTRLSIL.

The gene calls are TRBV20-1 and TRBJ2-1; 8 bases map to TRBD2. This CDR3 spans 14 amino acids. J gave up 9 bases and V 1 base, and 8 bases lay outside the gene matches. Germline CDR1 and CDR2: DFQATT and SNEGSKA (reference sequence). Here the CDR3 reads CSARVPGGSGEQFF. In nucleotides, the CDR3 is TGCAGTGCTAGAGTTCCGGGAGGGAGCGGTGAGCAGTTCTTC.

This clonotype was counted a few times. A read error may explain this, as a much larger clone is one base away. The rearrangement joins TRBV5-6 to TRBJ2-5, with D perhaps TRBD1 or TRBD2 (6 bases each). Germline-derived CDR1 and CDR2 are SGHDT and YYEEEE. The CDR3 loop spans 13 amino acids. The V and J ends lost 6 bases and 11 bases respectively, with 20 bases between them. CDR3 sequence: CASTDGGRREQYF. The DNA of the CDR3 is TGTGCCAGCACCGACGGGGGCCGGAGGGAGCAGTACTTC.

CDR3: CAVRDGQGAGIQYF. CDR3 bases: TGTGCCGTCCGGGACGGACAGGGGGCCGGCATTCAGTACTTC. V gene TRBV7-2 combines with J gene TRBJ2-4; 11 bases are shared with TRBD1. V shed 11 bases and J 9 bases; nucleotides not matched to a gene: 12. Germline assignment: CDR1 SGHTA and CDR2 FQGNSA. This CDR3 region has 14 residues.

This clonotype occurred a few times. CDR3 residues: CASSYISSGIAGELFF. CDR3 sequence (DNA): TGTGCCAGCAGTTACATTTCATCCGGAATCGCCGGGGAGCTGTTTTTT. The chain couples TRBV6-5 to TRBJ2-2; D not certain. This CDR3 contains 16 residues. Germline-derived CDR1 and CDR2 are MNHEY and SVGAGI. Between the trimmed V and J ends, which lost 2 bases and 6 bases, there was a span of 16 bases.

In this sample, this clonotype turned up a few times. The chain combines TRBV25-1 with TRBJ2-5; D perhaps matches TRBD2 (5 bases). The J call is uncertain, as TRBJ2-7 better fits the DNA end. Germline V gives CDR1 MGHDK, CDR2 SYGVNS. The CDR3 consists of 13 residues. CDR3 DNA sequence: TGTGCCAGCAGTGATGGACTGATATACGAGCAGTACTTC. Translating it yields CASSDGLIYEQYF.

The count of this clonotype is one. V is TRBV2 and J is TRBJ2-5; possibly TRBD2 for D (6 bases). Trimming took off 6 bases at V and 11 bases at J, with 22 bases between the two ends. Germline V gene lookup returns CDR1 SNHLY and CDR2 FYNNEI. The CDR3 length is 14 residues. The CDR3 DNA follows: TGTGCCAGCAGGGAGGGAGGCCCAGACAATGAGCAGTACTTC. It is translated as CASREGGPDNEQYF. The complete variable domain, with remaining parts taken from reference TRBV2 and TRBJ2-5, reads EPEVTQTPSHQVTQMGQEVILRCVPISNHLYFYWYRQILGQKVEFLVSFYNNEISEKSEIFDDQFSVERPDGSNFTLKIRSTKLEDSAMYFCASREGGPDNEQYFGPGTRLLVL.

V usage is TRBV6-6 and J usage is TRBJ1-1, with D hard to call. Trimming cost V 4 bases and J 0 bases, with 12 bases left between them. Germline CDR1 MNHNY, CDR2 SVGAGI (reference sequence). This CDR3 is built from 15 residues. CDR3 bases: TGTGCCAGCAGTTTGGATAGGGTTGTGAACACTGAAGCTTTCTTT. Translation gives CASSLDRVVNTEAFF.

This chain's CDR3 is CASSPTRTSGMYGGELFF. The CDR3 DNA sequence: TGTGCCAGCAGCCCAACACGGACTAGCGGGATGTATGGCGGGGAGCTGTTTTTT. The V and J genes are TRBV7-8 and TRBJ2-2; 12 bases align to TRBD2. V lost 5 bases and J lost 7; bases outside the gene matches: 14. This CDR3 has 18 residues. CDR1 is SGHVS and CDR2 is FQNEAQ in the germline V gene.

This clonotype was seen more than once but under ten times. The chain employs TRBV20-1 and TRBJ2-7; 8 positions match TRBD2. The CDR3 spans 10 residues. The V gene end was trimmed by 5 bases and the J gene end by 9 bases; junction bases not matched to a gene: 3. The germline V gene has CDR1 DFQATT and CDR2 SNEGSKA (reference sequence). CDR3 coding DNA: TGCAGTGCTGGGGCGGGGGGGCAGTACTTC. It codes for CSAGAGGQYF.

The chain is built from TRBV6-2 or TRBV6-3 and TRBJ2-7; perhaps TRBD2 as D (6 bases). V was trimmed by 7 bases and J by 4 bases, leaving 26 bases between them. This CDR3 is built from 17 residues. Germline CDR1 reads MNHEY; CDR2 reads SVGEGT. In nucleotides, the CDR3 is TGTGCCAGCACCGAGGGGTCCTTGGCGGGGCTCACGTACGAGCAGTACTTC. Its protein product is CASTEGSLAGLTYEQYF.